A single sample gave rise to the 20 T cell receptor beta chains below, sequenced in a study of blood T cell repertoires in COVID-19. Sequencing was performed with immunoSEQ multiplex PCR; in TCRdb, only in-frame clones are kept and a portion is missing. The data show about 370,000 clones, 87% seen once. The sequenced sample was peripheral blood. The receptors here all came from a young woman with COVID-19, enrolled during active disease.

The J gene is TRBJ1-4, the V gene TRBV13; 9 bases match TRBD1. There are 14 residues in the CDR3. Germline V gene sequence: CDR1 PRHDT, CDR2 FYEKMQ (reference sequence). V lost 6 bases to trimming and J lost 6 bases; unmatched junction nucleotides: 5. The CDR3 loop reads CASSFRQGDEKLFF. In nucleotides, the CDR3 is TGTGCCAGCAGTTTCAGACAGGGGGATGAAAAACTGTTTTTT. Supplemented by reference TRBV13 and TRBJ1-4, the full variable domain reads AAGVIQSPRHLIKEKRETATLKCYPIPRHDTVYWYQQGPGQDPQFLISFYEKMQSDKGSIPDRFSAQQFSDYHSELNMSSLELGDSALYFCASSFRQGDEKLFFGSGTQLSVL.

The chain employs TRBV28 and TRBJ2-1; 7 nucleotides agree with TRBD2. Trimming cost V 6 bases and J 9 bases; bases outside gene matches: 11. The germline V gene has CDR1 MDHEN and CDR2 SYDVKM. This CDR3 is built from 14 residues. Written as DNA, the CDR3 is TGTGCCAGCAGATCGGGGGGATCAATGAGTGAGCAGTTCTTC. Amino acid sequence: CASRSGGSMSEQFF.

V usage is TRBV7-2 and J usage is TRBJ1-2; TRBD1 matches 7 bases. With V trimmed by 6 bases and J by 4 bases, 8 bases remained unmatched. CDR3 size: 14 residues. Germline values: CDR1 SGHTA, CDR2 FQGNSA. CDR3 in amino acids: CASSPQGQGYGYTF. In DNA, the CDR3 is TGTGCCAGCAGTCCACAGGGGCAGGGCTATGGCTACACCTTC. The variable domain in full, with the rest retrieved from reference TRBV7-2 and TRBJ1-2, is GAGVSQSPSNKVTEKGKDVELRCDPISGHTALYWYRQSLGQGLEFLIYFQGNSAPDKSGLPSDRFSAERTGGSVSTLTIQRTQQEDSAVYLCASSPQGQGYGYTFGSGTRLTVV.

This clone has a single count. The gene calls are TRBV30 and TRBJ1-2; possibly TRBD1 for D (5 bases). Germline CDR1 and CDR2: GTSNPN and SVGIG (reference sequence). V was pared by 3 bases and J by 5 bases, with 13 bases between. CDR3 size: 13 residues. The CDR3 DNA is TGTGCCTGGAGCCGTTGGGGCGCGTATGGCTACACCTTC. It translates to CAWSRWGAYGYTF.

This clone occurred a few times. The gene calls are TRBV7-9 and TRBJ1-3; D unresolved. V lost 0 bases and J 10 bases, leaving 10 bases between the germline ends. The CDR3 length is 13 residues. Germline CDR1 is SEHNR and CDR2 is FQNEAQ (reference sequence). CDR3 sequence reads: CASSLALSPTIYF. The CDR3 DNA reads as TGTGCCAGCAGCTTAGCGTTAAGCCCGACCATATATTTT.

The J gene is TRBJ1-4, the V gene TRBV7-2, with 8 positions matching TRBD1. The trim removed 5 bases at V and 4 bases at J, leaving 6 bases unmatched. Germline lookup yields CDR1 SGHTA and CDR2 FQGNSA. This CDR3 comprises 15 residues. Here the CDR3 DNA reads TGTGCCAGCAGCGGTCGGACAGGGAGTAATGAAAAACTGTTTTTT. Amino acid sequence: CASSGRTGSNEKLFF.

This clone was counted a few times. V and J are TRBV6-6 and TRBJ2-7; D perhaps matches TRBD2 (5 bases). Germline V gene lookup returns CDR1 MNHNY and CDR2 SVGAGI (reference sequence). V was shortened by 7 bases and J by 1 base, with 14 bases between the two germline ends. This CDR3 contains 14 residues. The CDR3 loop is CASMNLQRSYEQYF. DNA of the CDR3: TGTGCCAGCATGAACCTCCAGCGGTCCTACGAGCAGTACTTC.

The J gene is TRBJ1-5, the V gene TRBV12-3 or TRBV12-4; D is ambiguous. The V end lost 8 bases, the J end lost 0 bases, and 8 bases lay between the germline ends. This CDR3 has 13 residues. As DNA, the CDR3 is TGTGCCAGCTCGGGGAGTAGCAATCAGCCCCAGCATTTT. This encodes CASSGSSNQPQHF.

The CDR3 DNA sequence: TGTGCCAGCAGTAACCCGACGGGGGGTGTCGTCGACGAGCAGTACTTC. It encodes CASSNPTGGVVDEQYF. The chain combines TRBV6-2 or TRBV6-3 with TRBJ2-7; TRBD2 matches 7 bases. The CDR3 loop spans 16 amino acids. The V and J ends lost 5 bases and 5 bases, in that order; junction bases with no gene match: 15. CDR1 and CDR2 from the germline V gene are MNHEY and SVGEGT.

The rearrangement uses TRBV27 and TRBJ2-7; a weak D match, TRBD2 (6 bases). V lost 8 bases and J lost 1, with 15 bases in between. CDR1 and CDR2 (germline): MNHEY, SMNVEV (reference sequence). This CDR3 is 14 amino acids long. The CDR3 loop is CASSGAGGSYEQYF. The CDR3 bases are TGTGCCAGCTCCGGGGCCGGGGGATCCTACGAGCAGTACTTC.

The chain is built from TRBV24-1 and TRBJ2-1, with 7 bases identical to TRBD2. V lost 3 bases, J lost 7 bases, and 8 bases stayed unmatched. Germline V gene data show CDR1 as KGHDR and CDR2 as SFDVKD. The CDR3 has 15 amino acids. The CDR3 DNA follows: TGTGCCACCAGTGATGTGGGACGGCGGGGGAATGAGCAGTTCTTC. It encodes CATSDVGRRGNEQFF.

The chain links TRBV28 to TRBJ1-5; 10 bases agree with TRBD1. Germline V gene data show CDR1 as MDHEN and CDR2 as SYDVKM. This CDR3 has 16 amino acids. Trimming removed 9 bases from V and 6 bases from J; junction bases left unmatched: 14. The CDR3 spells CARGVRDRGVGQPQHF. CDR3 coding DNA: TGTGCCAGGGGAGTTCGGGACAGGGGTGTCGGTCAGCCCCAGCATTTT.

This clone has a single count. The chain joins TRBV19 to TRBJ1-1; tentatively, D is TRBD1 (5 bases). The CDR3 totals 13 residues. V was pared by 5 bases and J by 5 bases, with 12 bases between. Germline assignment: CDR1 LNHDA and CDR2 SQIVND (reference sequence). The CDR3 region is CASSPIRGTEAFF. The CDR3 coding sequence is TGTGCCAGTAGTCCAATTCGGGGGACTGAAGCTTTCTTT.

The chain links TRBV19 to TRBJ1-3; possibly TRBD1 for D (5 bases). The CDR3 is 15 residues long. Trimming stripped 5 bases from V and 0 bases from J, with 11 bases between. Germline values: CDR1 LNHDA, CDR2 SQIVND (reference sequence). The CDR3 sequence: CASSSQDVSGNTIYF. CDR3 nucleotide sequence: TGTGCCAGTAGTTCACAGGACGTCTCTGGAAACACCATATATTTT.

There are many counts of this clone. The chain is built from TRBV11-3 and TRBJ1-1, with D possibly matching TRBD1 (5 bases). Germline values: CDR1 SGHNT, CDR2 YENEEA. CDR3 length: 18 residues. V lost 4 bases to trimming and J lost 4 bases, with 25 bases between them. CDR3 sequence (DNA): TGTGCCAGCAGCTCCCCCCTCCTAGGGTCAGGGCGAGTCACTGAAGCTTTCTTT. Translation: CASSSPLLGSGRVTEAFF.

The chain links TRBV5-1 to TRBJ2-1, with TRBD2 identical over 10 bases. CDR1 is SGHRS and CDR2 is YFSETQ in the germline V gene. J gave up 6 bases and V 7 bases, and 7 bases lay outside the gene matches. There are 14 residues in the CDR3. The CDR3 protein is CASDTSGTTNEQFF. CDR3 bases: TGCGCCAGCGATACTAGCGGGACTACCAATGAGCAGTTCTTC.

The chain links TRBV30 to TRBJ1-4; D not resolved. The CDR3 extends over 13 amino acids. V gave up 4 bases and J gave up 1 base, with 7 bases separating them. Germline V gene sequence: CDR1 GTSNPN, CDR2 SVGIG (reference sequence). The CDR3 coding sequence is TGTGCCTGGAACCCGGGAACTAATGAAAAACTGTTTTTT. It specifies CAWNPGTNEKLFF.

The chain couples TRBV20-1 to TRBJ2-7, with 11 bases identical to TRBD2. CDR1 and CDR2 from the germline V gene are DFQATT and SNEGSKA (reference sequence). This CDR3 spans 15 amino acids. V shed 3 bases and J 2 bases; nucleotides not matched to a gene: 6. Here the CDR3 reads CSASEPSGRTYEQYF. DNA for the CDR3: TGCAGTGCTAGTGAGCCTAGCGGGAGGACCTACGAGCAGTACTTC.

The V call is TRBV9, the J call TRBJ2-5; TRBD2 is a possible D gene (6 bases). This CDR3 region has 17 residues. Trimming shortened V by 1 base and J by 0 bases, and 16 bases separated the two germline ends. Germline V gene sequence: CDR1 SGDLS, CDR2 YYNGEE. CDR3 sequence: CASSVPRGAGDQETQYF. DNA of the CDR3: TGTGCCAGCAGCGTACCGCGGGGAGCGGGCGACCAAGAGACCCAGTACTTC.

The CDR3 region has the DNA TGTGCCAGCAGCCCCGGAGTCGGCGGAGGAGAGCCCCAGCATTTT. It translates to CASSPGVGGGEPQHF. This chain connects TRBV3-1 (or the pseudogene TRBV3-2) to TRBJ1-5; D not certain. Trimming took 4 bases from V and 8 from J, leaving 18 bases between them. Germline values: CDR1 LGHDT, CDR2 YNNKEL (reference sequence). The CDR3 has 15 amino acids.